The T cell receptor (beta chain) under discussion was sequenced for a study of tissue T cells after allogeneic stem cell transplantation. Clones were sequenced by immunoSEQ multiplex PCR, and TCRdb holds only the in-frame ones, with some missing. This sample has under 8,000 clones, with 45% to 55% found just once. For this clone: Its antigen remains unknown. Gene names and germline refer to mouse. Sequencing ends 1 residue short of the CDR3 end; the germline J gene provides the rest.

The V gene end was trimmed by 2 bases and the J gene end by 3 bases; junction bases not matched to a gene: 0. Germline V CDR1 and CDR2: KGHPV, FQNQEV (reference sequence). This CDR3 spans 15 amino acids. Findings and limits, study-wide: In patients and mice, blood and spleen missed much of tissue repertoire. Few T cell clones were shared across patients, but motif clusters showed tissue-specific shared signatures.

Specified time point: mouse harvest day 7 after allogeneic transplant. The graft held 10^6 splenic CD5+ T cells and 10^7 T-cell-depleted bone marrow cells. Mice had MHC-mismatched B6 into BALB/c GVHD, sampled day 7 or 14. This receptor was identified in a female BALB/c mouse given C57BL/6 T cells with graft-versus-host disease after an allogeneic hematopoietic cell transplant. Sequenced: lymph node tissue. This chain uses TRBV26 with TRBJ2-2; TRBD1 aligns across 10 bases. The part of the CDR3 DNA that was read is TGTGCCAGCAGTCTGGGGACAGGGGACACCGGGCAGCTCTAC. It is translated as CASSLGTGDTGQLY. The whole CDR3 protein reads CASSLGTGDTGQLYF.